The next 22 T cell receptor beta chains were all read from a single sample in a study of glioma-infiltrating T cells after dendritic cell vaccination. Clones were sequenced by immunoSEQ multiplex PCR, and TCRdb holds only the in-frame ones, with some missing. The data show under 100,000 clones, over 75% seen once. This material consisted of blood, taken before dendritic cell vaccination. These receptors were obtained from a human donor with glioblastoma.

V and J are TRBV6-6 and TRBJ2-3; D uncertain. The length of the CDR3 is 13 residues. Germline loops: CDR1 MNHNY, CDR2 SVGAGI (reference sequence). Trimming shortened V by 7 bases and J by 5 bases, and 13 bases separated the two germline ends. The CDR3 region has the DNA TGTGCCAGCACGACTGGCGGTCGAGATACGCAGTATTTT. It is translated as CASTTGGRDTQYF.

The V call is TRBV6-1, the J call TRBJ1-2; D not resolved. Trimming took off 9 bases at V and 6 bases at J, with 5 bases between the two ends. The CDR3 runs to 9 residues. Germline V gene data show CDR1 as MNHNS and CDR2 as SASEGT. The CDR3 is CARADGYTF. DNA of the CDR3: TGTGCCAGGGCTGATGGCTACACCTTC.

The rearrangement joins TRBV5-4 to TRBJ1-2; no reliable D call. Per the germline V gene, CDR1 is SGHNT and CDR2 is YYREEE (reference sequence). The length of the CDR3 is 11 residues. Trimming removed 4 bases at V and 6 bases at J, with 7 bases between. The DNA of the CDR3 is TGTGCCAGCAGCAACCTAAATGGCTACACCTTC. This sequence encodes CASSNLNGYTF.

V usage is TRBV27 and J usage is TRBJ1-1; no clear D gene. V was trimmed by 3 bases and J by 5 bases, leaving 10 bases between them. Per germline, CDR1 MNHEY and CDR2 SMNVEV (reference sequence). This CDR3 region has 13 residues. The CDR3 protein is CASSFRAGTEAFF. Written as DNA, the CDR3 is TGTGCCAGCAGTTTCCGAGCGGGTACTGAAGCTTTCTTT.

V gene TRBV19 combines with J gene TRBJ2-2; possible D gene TRBD2, 6 bases. Germline lookup yields CDR1 LNHDA and CDR2 SQIVND (reference sequence). The CDR3 is made up of 14 amino acids. The ends were cut back, 1 base at V and 6 bases at J, with 9 bases in the middle. Here the CDR3 reads CASSIGLAPGELFF. As DNA, the CDR3 is TGTGCCAGTAGTATAGGTCTAGCGCCCGGGGAGCTGTTTTTT.

The chain combines TRBV10-3 with TRBJ2-7, with 7 bases aligning to TRBD1. Germline V gene data show CDR1 as ENHRY and CDR2 as SYGVKD. The junction had 10 bases not matched to a gene; V was cut back by 3 bases and J by 5 bases. This CDR3 has 15 residues. CDR3 amino acids: CAISDQGESFHEQYF. CDR3 bases: TGTGCCATCAGTGATCAGGGGGAGTCGTTCCACGAGCAGTACTTC.

The genes are TRBV5-6 and TRBJ1-1; TRBD1 aligns across 7 bases. V dropped 1 base and J dropped 1; count of bases not matched to a gene: 7. CDR3 length: 16 residues. The germline V gene has CDR1 SGHDT and CDR2 YYEEEE. CDR3 in amino acids: CASSLTLGQENTEAFF. The CDR3 DNA reads TGTGCCAGCAGCTTGACCCTTGGACAGGAGAACACTGAAGCTTTCTTT. Based on the CDR3 plus reference TRBV5-6 and TRBJ1-1, the full variable domain is DAGVTQSPTHLIKTRGQQVTLRCSPKSGHDTVSWYQQALGQGPQFIFQYYEEEERQRGNFPDRFSGHQFPNYSSELNVNALLLGDSALYLCASSLTLGQENTEAFFGQGTRLTVV.

The chain combines TRBV5-4 with TRBJ1-1; D possibly corresponds to TRBD1 (5 bases). V was trimmed by 1 base and J by 1 base, leaving 11 bases between them. The CDR3 totals 15 residues. Germline loops: CDR1 SGHNT, CDR2 YYREEE (reference sequence). In DNA, the CDR3 is TGTGCCAGCAGCTTGAGTAGGGGTGGGAACACTGAAGCTTTCTTT. Translated, it gives CASSLSRGGNTEAFF.

By share, this clone counts as medium-sized. The chain combines TRBV10-3 with TRBJ2-3; 10 positions match TRBD1. The V and J ends lost 5 bases and 5 bases, in that order; junction bases with no gene match: 7. Germline CDR1 is ENHRY and CDR2 is SYGVKD. CDR3 length: 15 residues. The CDR3 DNA reads TGTGCCATCAGTCCGGGACAGGGGTATGGAGATACGCAGTATTTT. Protein sequence: CAISPGQGYGDTQYF.

The CDR3 reads CTSSQDPLGAGYAF. CDR3 DNA: TGCACCAGCAGCCAAGATCCCCTAGGTGCCGGCTACGCCTTC. This chain joins TRBV1 and TRBJ1-2. TRBV1 is an annotated pseudogene. The CDR3 spans 14 residues.

The V call is TRBV5-1, the J call TRBJ2-7; TRBD2 matches 8 bases. The CDR3 spans 15 residues. Germline lookup yields CDR1 SGHRS and CDR2 YFSETQ. Unmatched junction bases numbered 6, after V lost 4 bases and J lost 0 bases. CDR3 bases: TGCGCCAGCAGCAACACCGGGACTAGCTCCTACGAGCAGTACTTC. Translating it yields CASSNTGTSSYEQYF.

The chain uses TRBV14 and TRBJ2-2; D is perhaps TRBD1 (6 bases). Trimming took 0 bases from V and 4 from J, leaving 9 bases between them. Germline lookup yields CDR1 SGHDN and CDR2 FVKESK. There are 15 residues in the CDR3. CDR3 sequence (DNA): TGTGCCAGCAGCCAAGAGAGGGGGTTCACCGGGGAGCTGTTTTTT. Its translation: CASSQERGFTGELFF.

This clone appeared a single time. V and J are TRBV7-9 and TRBJ1-1; D perhaps matches TRBD1 (6 bases). The germline gives CDR1 SEHNR, CDR2 FQNEAQ (reference sequence). With 1 base removed from V and 1 base from J, the gap between germline ends came to 22 bases. CDR3 size: 19 residues. CDR3 sequence reads: CASSLEGWTEPGKNTEAFF. CDR3 DNA sequence: TGTGCCAGCAGCTTAGAGGGGTGGACAGAACCCGGAAAGAACACTGAAGCTTTCTTT.

This chain links TRBV5-1 with TRBJ2-2, with D perhaps matching TRBD1 (6 bases). The CDR3 is 15 amino acids. V was shortened by 0 bases and J by 5 bases, with 11 bases between the two germline ends. Germline assignment: CDR1 SGHRS and CDR2 YFSETQ. The CDR3 bases are TGCGCCAGCAGCTTGGATACAGGGAAGACCGGGGAGCTGTTTTTT. Its translation is CASSLDTGKTGELFF. Complete variable domain (other parts from reference TRBV5-1 and TRBJ2-2): KAGVTQTPRYLIKTRGQQVTLSCSPISGHRSVSWYQQTPGQGLQFLFEYFSETQRNKGNFPGRFSGRQFSNSRSEMNVSTLELGDSALYLCASSLDTGKTGELFFGEGSRLTVL.

This sequence joins TRBV4-2 and TRBJ1-1, with 11 positions matching TRBD1. The CDR3 length is 16 residues. Losses at the gene ends were 5 bases for V and 2 bases for J; bases not matched to a gene: 7. CDR1 and CDR2 (germline): LGHNA, YNFKEQ. DNA for the CDR3: TGTGCCAGCAGCACTCGGACAGGGGGCGTCAACACTGAAGCTTTCTTT. This codes for CASSTRTGGVNTEAFF.

This clone was recorded once. CDR3 nucleotide sequence: TGTGCCAGCAGCCTGCGACTAGCCAGTGGGGAGCAGTACTTC. It codes for CASSLRLASGEQYF. The rearrangement links TRBV9 to TRBJ2-7, with 7 bases identical to TRBD2. This CDR3 has 14 amino acids. V gave up 4 bases and J gave up 7 bases; unmatched junction bases: 11. CDR1 is SGDLS, CDR2 YYNGEE, per germline.

The chain is built from TRBV6-5 and TRBJ2-7, with unresolved D. The CDR3 extends over 13 amino acids. Germline V lookup: CDR1 MNHEY, CDR2 SVGAGI. Trimming took off 2 bases at V and 2 bases at J, with 7 bases between the two ends. The CDR3 DNA follows: TGTGCCAGCAGTTACACGGTAGCCTACGAGCAGTACTTC. It specifies CASSYTVAYEQYF.

This sequence joins TRBV12-5 and TRBJ2-3; TRBD2 matches 10 bases. The V segment lost 7 bases and the J segment 0 bases; nucleotides outside the gene matches: 4. The CDR3 is 15 amino acids. The germline V gene encodes CDR1 LGHNT and CDR2 FRNRAP. The CDR3 DNA reads TGTGCTAGTGTGGGGGGACTAGCGAGCACAGATACGCAGTATTTT. Protein product: CASVGGLASTDTQYF.

This chain joins TRBV6-5 and TRBJ1-2; 7 nucleotides align to TRBD1. The CDR3 is 15 amino acids. Per the germline V gene, CDR1 is MNHEY and CDR2 is SVGAGI. Losses at the gene ends were 7 bases for V and 7 bases for J; bases not matched to a gene: 15. The DNA for the CDR3 is TGTGCCAGCATCCAGGAGTACAGGGGAGGCGGTGGCTACACCTTC. It translates to CASIQEYRGGGGYTF.

Turning to this clone: The junction does not match germline at one end; this may be a read error. This chain links TRBV6-1 with TRBJ2-7; 11 bases line up with TRBD1. Germline CDR1 reads MNHNS; CDR2 reads SASEGT. There are 16 residues in the CDR3. The CDR3 DNA follows: TGTGCCAGCAGTGAAGGGCACGGGACAGGGGGTCGGTGGCGGTTTTTC. Its translation is CASSEGHGTGGRWRFF.

The chain has TRBV15 and TRBJ1-4; D might be TRBD1 (5 bases). V shed 7 bases and J shed 2 bases, with 17 bases lying between them. The V gene's germline CDR1 is LNHNV and CDR2 YYDKDF (reference sequence). This CDR3 has 16 residues. CDR3 loop: CATTVEQAHTNEKLFF. The CDR3 DNA reads as TGTGCCACCACAGTAGAACAGGCGCACACTAATGAAAAACTGTTTTTT. Together with reference TRBV15 and TRBJ1-4, the CDR3 gives the full variable domain: DAMVIQNPRYQVTQFGKPVTLSCSQTLNHNVMYWYQQKSSQAPKLLFHYYDKDFNNEADTPDNFQSRRPNTSFCFLDIRSPGLGDTAMYLCATTVEQAHTNEKLFFGSGTQLSVL.

The chain employs TRBV27 and TRBJ2-3; D possibly uses TRBD1 or TRBD2 (5 bases each). CDR1 is MNHEY, CDR2 SMNVEV, per germline (reference sequence). Trimming removed 10 bases from V and 4 bases from J, with 9 bases in between. The length of the CDR3 is 11 residues. This CDR3 reads CATRGADTQYF. CDR3 DNA sequence: TGTGCCACCAGAGGGGCAGATACGCAGTATTTT.